The 10 T cell receptor beta chains given below trace back to one sample, sequenced in a study of blood T cell repertoires in COVID-19. Profiling relied on immunoSEQ multiplex PCR, and the TCRdb table lists in-frame clones only, not all of them. The table records 140,000 to 150,000 clones, around four fifths of them present only once. The specimen was peripheral blood. The receptors originated from a woman between 35 and 50 years old with active or convalescent COVID-19.

The V and J genes are TRBV4-3 and TRBJ2-1; possibly TRBD2 for D (6 bases). Germline assignment: CDR1 LGHNA and CDR2 YSLEER. Trimming cost V 0 bases and J 8 bases, with 20 bases left between them. This CDR3 spans 17 amino acids. The CDR3 loop reads CASSQDRASVNVDEQFF. The CDR3 DNA reads TGCGCCAGCAGCCAAGATCGGGCTAGCGTGAATGTCGATGAGCAGTTCTTC.

The chain couples TRBV29-1 to TRBJ1-1; D is ambiguous. The germline gives CDR1 SQVTM, CDR2 ANQGSEA. V lost 4 bases, J lost 7 bases, and 10 bases lay in between. CDR3 length: 11 amino acids. Written as DNA, the CDR3 is TGCAGCGTTGTAGGGAGCCGTGAAGCTTTCTTT. Protein product: CSVVGSREAFF.

The chain is built from TRBV9 and TRBJ1-2; 10 bases line up with TRBD1. Germline lookup yields CDR1 SGDLS and CDR2 YYNGEE. V was clipped by 2 bases and J by 10 bases; unmatched bases: 5. CDR3 length: 13 residues. CDR3 sequence: CASSVGDRGSYTF. The CDR3, as DNA: TGTGCCAGCAGCGTCGGGGACAGGGGCTCCTACACCTTC.

This clone was seen a single time. The chain links TRBV28 to TRBJ1-6, with TRBD1 matching 8 bases. V lost 4 bases and J lost 9; bases outside the gene matches: 8. The CDR3 is made up of 15 amino acids. CDR1 is MDHEN and CDR2 is SYDVKM in the germline V gene. For the CDR3, the DNA is TGTGCCAGCAGTTCTCAGGGGGCTCGAGGTTCACCCCTCCACTTT. Its protein product is CASSSQGARGSPLHF.

V and J are TRBV27 and TRBJ2-1; 9 positions agree with TRBD1. In germline, CDR1 is MNHEY, CDR2 SMNVEV (reference sequence). The CDR3 is 15 residues long. The V gene end was trimmed by 4 bases and the J gene end by 5 bases; junction bases not matched to a gene: 6. CDR3: CASSYRDRVNNEQFF. CDR3 in DNA: TGTGCCAGCAGTTACCGGGACAGGGTAAACAATGAGCAGTTCTTC.

The chain couples TRBV6-4 to TRBJ1-1, with D possibly being TRBD1 (5 bases). The CDR3 has 14 amino acids. Trimming removed 5 bases from V and 4 bases from J, with 14 bases in between. Germline V gene sequence: CDR1 MRHNA, CDR2 SNTAGT. The CDR3 sequence: CASSSEGPGTEAFF. Written as DNA, the CDR3 is TGTGCCAGCAGTTCGGAGGGGCCGGGCACTGAAGCTTTCTTT.

The V gene is TRBV7-2, the J gene TRBJ1-1; D might be TRBD1 (5 bases). Trimming removed 3 bases at V and 1 base at J, with 9 bases between. Germline V gene lookup returns CDR1 SGHTA and CDR2 FQGNSA. CDR3 length: 14 amino acids. CDR3 sequence: CASSFRAKNTEAFF. The CDR3 DNA is TGTGCCAGCAGCTTCAGGGCCAAGAACACTGAAGCTTTCTTT.

The chain joins TRBV6-5 to TRBJ1-2, with D possibly matching TRBD1 (5 bases). V was cut by 7 bases and J by 8 bases, with 17 bases left in between. Germline-derived CDR1 and CDR2 are MNHEY and SVGAGI. This CDR3 has 13 residues. This chain's CDR3 is CASTQRGPQGYTF. The CDR3 nucleotides are TGTGCCAGCACCCAAAGGGGCCCTCAAGGCTACACCTTC.

The gene calls are TRBV28 and TRBJ2-3; no definite D call. Trimming removed 7 bases from V and 6 bases from J, with 26 bases in between. Germline assignment: CDR1 MDHEN and CDR2 SYDVKM. The CDR3 runs 17 residues. The CDR3 DNA sequence: TGTGCCAGCACCCAACTCTTTGGAGTCCCGGGTCGGGATACGCAGTATTTT. The encoded protein is CASTQLFGVPGRDTQYF.

V is TRBV5-6 and J is TRBJ2-1, with 11 bases that match TRBD2. The CDR3 has 15 residues. Germline values: CDR1 SGHDT, CDR2 YYEEEE. With 0 bases clipped from V and 10 bases from J, the junction kept 6 bases outside the gene matches. As DNA, the CDR3 is TGTGCCAGCAGCTTGGAAATAGCGGGAGGGCCGGAGCAGTTCTTC. It codes for CASSLEIAGGPEQFF.